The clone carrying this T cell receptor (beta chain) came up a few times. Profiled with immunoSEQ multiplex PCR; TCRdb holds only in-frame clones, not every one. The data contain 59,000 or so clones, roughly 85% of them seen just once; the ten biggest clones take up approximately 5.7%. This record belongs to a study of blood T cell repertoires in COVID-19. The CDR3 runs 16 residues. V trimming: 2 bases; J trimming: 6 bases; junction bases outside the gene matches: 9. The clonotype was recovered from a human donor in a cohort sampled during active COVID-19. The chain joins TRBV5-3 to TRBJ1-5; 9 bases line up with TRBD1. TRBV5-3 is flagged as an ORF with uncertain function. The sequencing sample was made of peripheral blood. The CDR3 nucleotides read TGTGCCAGAAGCTTACCCGCGGGACAGGGAGGTCAGCCCCAGCATTTT. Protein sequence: CARSLPAGQGGQPQHF.